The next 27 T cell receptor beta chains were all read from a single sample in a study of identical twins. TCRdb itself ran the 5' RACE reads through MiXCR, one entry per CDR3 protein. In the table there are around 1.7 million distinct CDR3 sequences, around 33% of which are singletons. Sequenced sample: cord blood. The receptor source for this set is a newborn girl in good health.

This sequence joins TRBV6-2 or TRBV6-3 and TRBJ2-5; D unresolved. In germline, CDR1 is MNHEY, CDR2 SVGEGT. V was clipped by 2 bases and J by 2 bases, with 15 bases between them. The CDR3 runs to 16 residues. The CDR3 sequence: CASSYPQRALQETQYF. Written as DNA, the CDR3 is TGTGCCAGCAGTTACCCCCAACGGGCCCTACAAGAGACCCAGTACTTC.

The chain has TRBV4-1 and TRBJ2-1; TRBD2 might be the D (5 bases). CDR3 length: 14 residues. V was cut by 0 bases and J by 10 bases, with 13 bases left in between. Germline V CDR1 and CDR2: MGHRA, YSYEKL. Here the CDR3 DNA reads TGCGCCAGCAGCCAAGATTCTCGGGGTCGAGAGCAGTTCTTC. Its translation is CASSQDSRGREQFF.

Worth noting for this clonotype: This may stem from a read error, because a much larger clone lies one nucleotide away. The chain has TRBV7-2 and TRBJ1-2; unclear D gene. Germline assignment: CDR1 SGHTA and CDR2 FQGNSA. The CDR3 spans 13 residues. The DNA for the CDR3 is TGTGCCAGCAGCTTAGCGTACGGATATGGCCACACCTTC. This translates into CASSLAYGYGHTF.

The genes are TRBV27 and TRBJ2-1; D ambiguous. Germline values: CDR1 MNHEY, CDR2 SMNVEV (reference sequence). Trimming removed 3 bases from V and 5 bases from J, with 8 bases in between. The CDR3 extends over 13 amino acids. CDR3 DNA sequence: TGTGCCAGCAGTTTCGGGTCCAACAATGAGCAGTTCTTC. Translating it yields CASSFGSNNEQFF.

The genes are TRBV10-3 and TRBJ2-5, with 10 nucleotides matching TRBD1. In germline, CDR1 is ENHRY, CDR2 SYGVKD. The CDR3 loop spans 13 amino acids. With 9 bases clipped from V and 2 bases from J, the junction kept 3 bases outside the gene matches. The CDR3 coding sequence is TGTGCCATGTCGGGACAGGGGCAAGAGACCCAGTACTTC. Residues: CAMSGQGQETQYF.

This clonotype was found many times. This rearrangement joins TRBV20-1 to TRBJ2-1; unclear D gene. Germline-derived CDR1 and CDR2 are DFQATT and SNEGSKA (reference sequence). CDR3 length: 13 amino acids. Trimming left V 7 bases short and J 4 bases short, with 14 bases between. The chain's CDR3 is CSGRSTAYNEQFF. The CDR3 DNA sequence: TGCAGTGGACGGTCAACCGCTTACAATGAGCAGTTCTTC.

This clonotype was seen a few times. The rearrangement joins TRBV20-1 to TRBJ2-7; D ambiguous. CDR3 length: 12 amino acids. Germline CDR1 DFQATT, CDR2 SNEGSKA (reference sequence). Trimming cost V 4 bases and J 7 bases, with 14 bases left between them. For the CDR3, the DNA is TGCAGTGCTACTCCGGATCCGTGGGAGCAGTACTTC. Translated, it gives CSATPDPWEQYF.

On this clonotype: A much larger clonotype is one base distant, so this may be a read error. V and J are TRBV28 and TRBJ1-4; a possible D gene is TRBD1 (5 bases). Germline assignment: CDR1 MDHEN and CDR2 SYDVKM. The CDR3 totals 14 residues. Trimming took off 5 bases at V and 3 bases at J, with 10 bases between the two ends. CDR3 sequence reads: CASSPAGSNEKLFF. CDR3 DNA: TGTGCCAGCAGTCCGGCAGGGTCTAATGAAAAACTGTTTTTT. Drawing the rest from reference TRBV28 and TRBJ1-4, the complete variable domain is DVKVTQSSRYLVKRTGEKVFLECVQDMDHENMFWYRQDPGLGLRLIYFSYDVKMKEKGDIPEGYSVSREKKERFSLILESASTNQTSMYLCASSPAGSNEKLFFGSGTQLSVL.

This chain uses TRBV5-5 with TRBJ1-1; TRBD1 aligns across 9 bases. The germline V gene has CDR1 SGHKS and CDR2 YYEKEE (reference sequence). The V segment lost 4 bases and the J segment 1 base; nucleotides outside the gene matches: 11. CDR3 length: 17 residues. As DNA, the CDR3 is TGTGCCAGCAGCACACGAGGGACAGGGAGCCGGAACACTGAAGCTTTCTTT. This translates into CASSTRGTGSRNTEAFF.

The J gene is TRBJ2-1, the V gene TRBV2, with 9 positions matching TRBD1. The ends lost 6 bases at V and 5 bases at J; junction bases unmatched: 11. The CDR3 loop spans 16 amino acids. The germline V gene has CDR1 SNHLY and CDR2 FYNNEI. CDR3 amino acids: CASSPGTGTGNNEQFF. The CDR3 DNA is TGTGCCAGCAGCCCTGGCACCGGGACAGGGAACAATGAGCAGTTCTTC.

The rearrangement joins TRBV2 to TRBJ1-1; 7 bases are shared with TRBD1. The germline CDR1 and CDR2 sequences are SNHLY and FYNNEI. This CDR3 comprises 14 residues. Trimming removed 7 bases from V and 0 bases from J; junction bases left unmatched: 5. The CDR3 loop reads CASNKGALNTEAFF. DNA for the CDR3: TGTGCCAGCAATAAGGGGGCCCTGAACACTGAAGCTTTCTTT.

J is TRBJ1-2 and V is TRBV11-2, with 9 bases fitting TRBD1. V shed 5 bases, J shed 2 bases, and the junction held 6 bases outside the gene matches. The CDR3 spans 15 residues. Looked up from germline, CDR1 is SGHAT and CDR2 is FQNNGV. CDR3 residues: CASSQGQGKNYGYTF. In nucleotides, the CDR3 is TGTGCCAGCAGCCAAGGACAGGGGAAAAACTATGGCTACACCTTC.

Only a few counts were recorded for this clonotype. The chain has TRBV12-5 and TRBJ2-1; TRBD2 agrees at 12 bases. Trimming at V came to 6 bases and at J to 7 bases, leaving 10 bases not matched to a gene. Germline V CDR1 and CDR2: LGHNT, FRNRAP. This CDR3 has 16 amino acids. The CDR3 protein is CASGSPTSGRRNEQFF. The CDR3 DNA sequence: TGTGCTAGTGGCTCCCCGACTAGCGGGAGAAGGAATGAGCAGTTCTTC. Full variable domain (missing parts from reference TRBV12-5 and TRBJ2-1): DARVTQTPRHKVTEMGQEVTMRCQPILGHNTVFWYRQTMMQGLELLAYFRNRAPLDDSGMPKDRFSAEMPDATLATLKIQPSEPRDSAVYFCASGSPTSGRRNEQFFGPGTRLTVL.

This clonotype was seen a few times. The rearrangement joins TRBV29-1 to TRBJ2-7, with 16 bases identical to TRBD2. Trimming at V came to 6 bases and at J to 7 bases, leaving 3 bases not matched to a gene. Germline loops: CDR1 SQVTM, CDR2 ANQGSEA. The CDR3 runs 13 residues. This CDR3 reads CSVMGLAGGEQYF. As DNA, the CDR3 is TGCAGCGTGATGGGACTAGCGGGAGGGGAGCAGTACTTC.

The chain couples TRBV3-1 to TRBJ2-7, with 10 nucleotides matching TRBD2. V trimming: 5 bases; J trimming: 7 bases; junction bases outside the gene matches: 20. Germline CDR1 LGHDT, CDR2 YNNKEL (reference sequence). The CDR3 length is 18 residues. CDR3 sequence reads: CASSTRQGSSGSYNEQYF. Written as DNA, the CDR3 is TGTGCCAGCAGCACTCGACAGGGCTCTAGCGGGAGCTACAATGAGCAGTACTTC.

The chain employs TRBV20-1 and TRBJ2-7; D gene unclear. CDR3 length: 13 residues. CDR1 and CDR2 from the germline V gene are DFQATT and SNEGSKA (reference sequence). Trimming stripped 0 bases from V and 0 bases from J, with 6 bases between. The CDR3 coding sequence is TGCAGTGCTAGAGATCCCATCTCCTACGAGCAGTACTTC. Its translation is CSARDPISYEQYF.

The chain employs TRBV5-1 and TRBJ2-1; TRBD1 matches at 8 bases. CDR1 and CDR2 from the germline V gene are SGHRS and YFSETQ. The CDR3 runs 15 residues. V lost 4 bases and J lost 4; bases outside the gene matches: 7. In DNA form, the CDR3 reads TGCGCCAGCAGCGCGACAGGGGTCCTTTACAATGAGCAGTTCTTC. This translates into CASSATGVLYNEQFF.

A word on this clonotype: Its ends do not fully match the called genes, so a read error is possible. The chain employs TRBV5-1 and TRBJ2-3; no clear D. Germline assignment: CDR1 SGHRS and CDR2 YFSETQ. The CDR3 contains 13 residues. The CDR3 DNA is TGCGCCAGCTGCTTTGGCCGCACAGATACGCAGTATTTT. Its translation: CASCFGRTDTQYF.

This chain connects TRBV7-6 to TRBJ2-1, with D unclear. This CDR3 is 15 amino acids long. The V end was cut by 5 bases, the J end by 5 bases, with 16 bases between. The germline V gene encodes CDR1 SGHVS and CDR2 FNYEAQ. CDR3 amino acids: CASSPRVPKNNEQFF. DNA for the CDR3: TGTGCCAGCAGCCCCCGGGTCCCTAAAAACAATGAGCAGTTCTTC.

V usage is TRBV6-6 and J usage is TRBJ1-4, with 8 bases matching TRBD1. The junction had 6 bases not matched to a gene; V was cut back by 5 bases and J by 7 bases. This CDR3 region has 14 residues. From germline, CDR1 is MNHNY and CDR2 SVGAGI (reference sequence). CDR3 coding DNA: TGTGCCAGCAGTGACAGGGGTCTCGGTGAAAAACTGTTTTTT. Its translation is CASSDRGLGEKLFF.

The CDR3 reads CASSLRMGAQHF. As DNA, the CDR3 is TGTGCCAGCAGTTTGAGGATGGGGGCCCAGCATTTT. The genes are TRBV28 and TRBJ1-5, with a possible D match to TRBD1 (5 bases). The V gene lost 3 bases and the J gene lost 11 bases, with 11 bases spanning the gap. This CDR3 is built from 12 residues. CDR1 is MDHEN and CDR2 is SYDVKM in the germline V gene. Looking up the rest from reference TRBV28 and TRBJ1-5 gives the full variable domain: DVKVTQSSRYLVKRTGEKVFLECVQDMDHENMFWYRQDPGLGLRLIYFSYDVKMKEKGDIPEGYSVSREKKERFSLILESASTNQTSMYLCASSLRMGAQHFGDGTRLSIL.

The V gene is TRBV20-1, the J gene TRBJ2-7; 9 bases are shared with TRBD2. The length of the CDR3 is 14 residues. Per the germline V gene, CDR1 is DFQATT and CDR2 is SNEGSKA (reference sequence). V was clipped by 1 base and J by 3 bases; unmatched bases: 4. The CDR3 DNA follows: TGCAGTGCTAGAGTAGCGGGGGCTGTCTACGAGCAGTACTTC. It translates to CSARVAGAVYEQYF.

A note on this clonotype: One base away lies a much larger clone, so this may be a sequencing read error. DNA for the CDR3: TGTGCCAGCAGTGCCGTCTACGGGCAGTACTTC. Translation gives CASSAVYGQYF. This rearrangement joins TRBV28 to TRBJ2-4; the D is unclear. CDR1 MDHEN and CDR2 SYDVKM come from the germline V gene. This CDR3 has 11 residues. V was pared by 5 bases and J by 13 bases, with 12 bases between.

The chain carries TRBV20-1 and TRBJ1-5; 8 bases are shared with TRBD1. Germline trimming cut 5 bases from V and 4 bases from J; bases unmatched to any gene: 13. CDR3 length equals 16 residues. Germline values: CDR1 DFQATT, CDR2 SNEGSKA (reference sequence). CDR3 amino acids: CSARGLTGGRNQPQHF. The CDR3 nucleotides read TGCAGTGCTCGGGGACTTACAGGGGGTCGGAATCAGCCCCAGCATTTT.

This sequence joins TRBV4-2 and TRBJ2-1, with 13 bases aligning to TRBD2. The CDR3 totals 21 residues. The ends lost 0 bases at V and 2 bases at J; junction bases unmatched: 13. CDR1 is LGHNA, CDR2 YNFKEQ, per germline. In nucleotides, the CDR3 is TGTGCCAGCAGCCAAGATAGGCGAAGGACTAGCGGGAGAACCCCCTACAATGAGCAGTTCTTC. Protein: CASSQDRRRTSGRTPYNEQFF.

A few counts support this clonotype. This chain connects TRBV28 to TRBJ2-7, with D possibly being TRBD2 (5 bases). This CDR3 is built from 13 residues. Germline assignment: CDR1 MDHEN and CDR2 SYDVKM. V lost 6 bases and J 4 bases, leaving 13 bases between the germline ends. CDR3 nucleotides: TGTGCCAGCAGAACCAAGGACTCTTACGAGCAGTACTTC. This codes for CASRTKDSYEQYF.

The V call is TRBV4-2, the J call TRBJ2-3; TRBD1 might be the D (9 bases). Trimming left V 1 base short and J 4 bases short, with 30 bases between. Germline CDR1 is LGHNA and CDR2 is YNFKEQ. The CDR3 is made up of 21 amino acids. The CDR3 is CASSQVLAGQGARISPDTQYF. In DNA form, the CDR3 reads TGTGCCAGCAGCCAAGTTTTAGCGGGACAGGGTGCTCGGATAAGCCCAGATACGCAGTATTTT.